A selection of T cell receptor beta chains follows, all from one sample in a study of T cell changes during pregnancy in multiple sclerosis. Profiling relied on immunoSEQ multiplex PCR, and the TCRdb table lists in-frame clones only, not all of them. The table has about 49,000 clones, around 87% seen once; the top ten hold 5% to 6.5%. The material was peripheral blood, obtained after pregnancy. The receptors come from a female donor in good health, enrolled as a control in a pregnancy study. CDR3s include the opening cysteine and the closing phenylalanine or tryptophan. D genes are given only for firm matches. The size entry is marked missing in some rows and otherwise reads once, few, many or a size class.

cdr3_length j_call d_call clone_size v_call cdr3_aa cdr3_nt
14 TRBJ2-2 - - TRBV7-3 CASSFTENTGELFF TGTGCCAGCAGCTTTACAGAGAACACCGGGGAGCTGTTTTTT
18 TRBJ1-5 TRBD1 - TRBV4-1 CASSQEGIQGAGIQPQHF TGCGCCAGCAGCCAAGAGGGTATTCAGGGGGCTGGGATTCAGCCCCAGCATTTT
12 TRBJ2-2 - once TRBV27 CASSRGTGELFF TGTGCCAGCAGTCGGGGTACCGGGGAGCTGTTTTTT
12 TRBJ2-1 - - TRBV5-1 CASSLDRGEQFF TGCGCCAGCAGCTTGGACCGGGGTGAGCAGTTCTTC
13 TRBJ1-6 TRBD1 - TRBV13 CASKGQQNSPLHF TGTGCCTCAAAGGGACAGCAAAATTCACCCCTCCACTTT
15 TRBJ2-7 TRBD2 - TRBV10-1 CASSELASGSHEQYF TGCGCCAGCAGTGAGTTGGCTAGCGGGAGCCACGAGCAGTACTTC
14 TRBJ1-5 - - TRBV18 CASSPTPSNQPQHF TGTGCCAGCTCACCGACACCTAGCAATCAGCCCCAGCATTTT
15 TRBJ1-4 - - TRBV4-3 CASSQDGPGGEKLFF TGCGCCAGCAGCCAAGACGGACCGGGGGGGGAAAAACTGTTTTTT
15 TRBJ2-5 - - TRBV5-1 CASSLNPGSRETQYF TGCGCCAGCAGCCTAAACCCCGGGAGTAGAGAGACCCAGTACTTC
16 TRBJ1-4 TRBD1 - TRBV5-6 CASSLVRGQTNEKLFF TGTGCCAGCAGCTTGGTCAGGGGGCAGACTAATGAAAAACTGTTTTTT
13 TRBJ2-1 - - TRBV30 CAWGGTANNEQFF TGTGCCTGGGGGGGGACAGCTAACAATGAGCAGTTCTTC
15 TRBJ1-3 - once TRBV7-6 CASSLDQGTGNTIYF TGTGCCAGCAGCTTAGATCAGGGAACTGGAAACACCATATATTTT
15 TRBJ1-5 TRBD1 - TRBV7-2 CASSLAGQGLQPQHF TGTGCCAGCAGCTTAGCGGGACAGGGACTTCAGCCCCAGCATTTT
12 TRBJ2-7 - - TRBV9 CASSVRGGEQYF TGTGCCAGCAGCGTTCGGGGAGGCGAGCAGTACTTC
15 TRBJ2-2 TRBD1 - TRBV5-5 CASSLPTGATGELFF TGTGCCAGCAGCCTGCCAACAGGGGCAACCGGGGAGCTGTTTTTT
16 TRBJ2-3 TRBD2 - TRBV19 CASSSGRPTSTDTQYF TGTGCCAGTTCTAGCGGGAGACCCACTAGCACAGATACGCAGTATTTT
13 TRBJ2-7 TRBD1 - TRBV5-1 CASSLTGAYEQYF TGCGCCAGCAGCTTAACAGGGGCCTACGAGCAGTACTTC
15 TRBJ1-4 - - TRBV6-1 CASSGSGGVNEKLFF TGTGCCAGCAGTGGGTCGGGGGGGGTGAATGAAAAACTGTTTTTT
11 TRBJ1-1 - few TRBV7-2 CASSVNTEAFF TGTGCCAGCTCCGTGAACACTGAAGCTTTCTTT
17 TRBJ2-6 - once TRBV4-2 CASSQDGGDSGANVLTF TGTGCCAGCAGCCAAGATGGCGGGGACTCTGGGGCCAACGTCCTGACTTTC
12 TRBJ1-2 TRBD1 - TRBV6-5 CASTGGSYGYTF TGTGCCAGCACAGGGGGATCATATGGCTACACCTTC
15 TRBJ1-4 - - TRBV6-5 CASRQAGATNEKLFF TGTGCCAGCAGACAAGCGGGTGCAACTAATGAAAAACTGTTTTTT
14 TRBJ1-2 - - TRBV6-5 CASSYAGDRRGYTF TGTGCCAGCAGTTACGCGGGTGACAGGCGCGGCTACACCTTC
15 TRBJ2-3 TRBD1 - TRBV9 CASSVGDRVSDTQYF TGTGCCAGCAGCGTAGGGGACAGGGTCTCAGATACGCAGTATTTT
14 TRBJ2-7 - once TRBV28 CASRAGGEPGEQYF TGTGCCAGCAGGGCCGGTGGGGAACCGGGGGAGCAGTACTTC
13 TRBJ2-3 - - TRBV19 CASSIDKTDTQYF TGTGCCAGTAGTATTGACAAAACAGATACGCAGTATTTT
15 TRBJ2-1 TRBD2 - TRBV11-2 CASSPAGGAYNEQFF TGTGCCAGCAGTCCTGCGGGAGGAGCCTACAATGAGCAGTTCTTC
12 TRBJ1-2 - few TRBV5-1 CASSEQNYGYTF TGCGCCAGCAGCGAGCAAAACTATGGCTACACCTTC
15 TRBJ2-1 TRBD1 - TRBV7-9 CASSPPGQSVNEQFF TGTGCCAGCAGCCCACCGGGACAGTCGGTCAATGAGCAGTTCTTC
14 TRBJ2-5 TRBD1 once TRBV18 CASSPQAGGGTQYF TGTGCCAGCTCACCTCAGGCAGGGGGCGGTACCCAGTACTTC
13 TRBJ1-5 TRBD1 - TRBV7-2 CASSLEGASPQHF TGTGCCAGCAGCCTCGAGGGGGCCAGCCCCCAGCATTTT
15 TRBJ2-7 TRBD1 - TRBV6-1 CASSAQGAGSYEQYF TGTGCCAGCAGTGCCCAGGGGGCAGGCTCCTACGAGCAGTACTTC
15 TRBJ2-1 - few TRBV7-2 CASSLVVRSYNEQFF TGTGCCAGCAGCTTAGTGGTCAGATCCTACAATGAGCAGTTCTTC
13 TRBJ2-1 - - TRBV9 CASSVDGGNEQFF TGTGCCAGCAGCGTGGACGGAGGCAATGAGCAGTTCTTC
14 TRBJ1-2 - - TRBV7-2 CASSPSTGVYGYTF TGTGCCAGCAGCCCGTCGACAGGAGTCTATGGCTACACCTTC
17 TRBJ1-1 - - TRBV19 CASTPWMDSSMNTEAFF TGTGCCAGTACCCCCTGGATGGACAGTTCCATGAACACTGAAGCTTTCTTT
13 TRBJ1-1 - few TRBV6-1 CASSDREYTEAFF TGTGCCAGCAGTGACAGGGAATACACTGAAGCTTTCTTT
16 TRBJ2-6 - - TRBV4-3 CASGESPTGGANVLTF TGCGCCAGCGGTGAGTCCCCCACGGGTGGGGCCAACGTCCTGACTTTC
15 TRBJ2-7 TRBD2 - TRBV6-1 CASSDPSGGGYEQYF TGTGCCAGCAGTGACCCTAGCGGGGGGGGGTACGAGCAGTACTTC
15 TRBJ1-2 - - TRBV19 CASSMGALGQDGYTF TGTGCCAGTAGTATGGGGGCGCTGGGGCAGGATGGCTACACCTTC
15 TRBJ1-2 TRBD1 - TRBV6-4 CASSSGTGGLYGYTF TGTGCCAGCAGCTCCGGGACAGGGGGCCTCTATGGCTACACCTTC
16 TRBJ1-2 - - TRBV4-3 CASSQQAGHNYYGYTF TGCGCCAGCAGCCAACAAGCCGGACACAACTACTATGGCTACACCTTC
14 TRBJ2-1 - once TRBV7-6 CASSLGSANSEQFF TGTGCCAGCAGCTTAGGTAGCGCCAACAGTGAGCAGTTCTTC
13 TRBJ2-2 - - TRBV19 CASTRARGGELFF TGTGCCAGTACGAGGGCCCGGGGCGGGGAGCTGTTTTTT
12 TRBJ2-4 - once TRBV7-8 CASSLVNGLNYF TGTGCCAGCAGCTTAGTTAACGGACTGAATTACTTC
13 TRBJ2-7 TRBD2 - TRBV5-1 CASSPGLDYEQYF TGCGCCAGCAGCCCGGGACTAGATTACGAGCAGTACTTC
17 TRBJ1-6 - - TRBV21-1 CASSKWAKQGEISPLHF TGTGCCAGCAGCAAATGGGCCAAACAGGGGGAGATTTCACCCCTCCACTTT
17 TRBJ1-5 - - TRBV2 CASGGLGLPNSNQPQHF TGTGCCAGCGGAGGTCTGGGACTCCCTAATAGCAATCAGCCCCAGCATTTT
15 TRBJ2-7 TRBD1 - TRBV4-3 CASSQGTGSTYEQYF TGCGCCAGCAGCCAAGGGACAGGGAGCACCTACGAGCAGTACTTC
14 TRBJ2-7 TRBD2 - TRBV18 CASSLTSGVYEQYF TGTGCCAGCTCGCTAACTAGCGGGGTCTACGAGCAGTACTTC
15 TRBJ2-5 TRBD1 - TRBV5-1 CASSKGQGSAETQYF TGCGCCAGCAGCAAAGGACAGGGGTCTGCGGAGACCCAGTACTTC
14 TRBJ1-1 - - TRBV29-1 CSVDLGVLNTEAFF TGCAGCGTTGATTTAGGGGTCCTGAACACTGAAGCTTTCTTT
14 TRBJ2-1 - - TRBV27 CASSLLAAYNEQFF TGTGCCAGCAGTCTACTAGCTGCCTACAATGAGCAGTTCTTC
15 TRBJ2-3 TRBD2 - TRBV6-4 CASSLSGSKTDTQYF TGTGCCAGCAGTCTTAGCGGGAGTAAGACAGATACGCAGTATTTT
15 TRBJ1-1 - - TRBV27 CASSSLGAGNTEAFF TGTGCCAGCAGTTCACTAGGAGCAGGGAACACTGAAGCTTTCTTT
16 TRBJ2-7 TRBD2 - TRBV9 CASSAGGGTGPYEQYF TGTGCCAGCAGCGCCGGCGGGGGTACAGGACCCTACGAGCAGTACTTC
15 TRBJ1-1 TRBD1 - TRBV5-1 CASSRAGTANTEAFF TGCGCCAGCAGCCGCGCCGGGACAGCGAACACTGAAGCTTTCTTT
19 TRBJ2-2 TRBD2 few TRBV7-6 CASSWEEQAGGHGTGELFF TGTGCCAGCAGCTGGGAGGAACAGGCGGGAGGGCACGGCACCGGGGAGCTGTTTTTT
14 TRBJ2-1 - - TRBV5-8 CASSLLAVLREQFF TGTGCCAGCAGCTTGTTGGCGGTTTTAAGGGAGCAGTTCTTC
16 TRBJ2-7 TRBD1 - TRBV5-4 CASSLAGTGASYEQYF TGTGCCAGCAGCTTAGCCGGGACAGGGGCATCCTACGAGCAGTACTTC